This T cell receptor (beta chain) emerged from a study of cytomegalovirus exposure and HLA in healthy donors (dated by TCRdb to about 2017). Turning to the overall study: According to a later analysis, the 120 or so validation repertoires were produced on the same platform as the 680 or so repertoires of the first cohort. The aim of the study was to test whether cataloging public T cell receptors could identify signatures of past pathogen exposure. In addition to the first cohort of 500 to 850 subjects, a separate validation cohort of around 110 different subjects was used. The study combined high-throughput TCR immunosequencing, statistical association of individual TCRs with disease status, and machine learning to predict cytomegalovirus infection status. Overall results and qualifications from the work: In vitro tests confirmed that a few of the cytomegalovirus-associated TCR beta chains recognize cytomegalovirus antigens. According to the authors, the approach could potentially be generalized to other disease states and immunological phenotypes. Most TCR sequences were observed very rarely across donors, whereas some public TCRs were present in many individuals. A later analysis lacked HLA typing for the validation cohort, so it scored co-occurrence in that cohort across all 110 or so repertoires. A later analysis found that TCRs clustered in the first cohort also tended to co-occur in the 120 validation repertoires, with about 94% of cluster scores above 0. The classifier was reported to diagnose cytomegalovirus status with high specificity and sensitivity in both the original cohort and the validation cohort. The study gave a list of more than 150 TCR beta chains associated with cytomegalovirus.

The germline V gene (reference sequence) sets CDR1 to SSHAT and CDR2 to FNYEAQ. The CDR3 sequence holds 15 residues, the cysteine and phenylalanine included. Of all the DNA, just the CDR3 is kept, 45 bases in frame from base 1. Library preparation used the immunoSEQ multiplex PCR assay. Per the source publication's procedure: A statistical classification framework was developed to diagnose cytomegalovirus status using the catalog of TCR beta chain sequences. TCRdb holds this immuneACCESS table with in-frame rearrangements only. Some clones are missing; in checked studies, unresolved V genes explain under half, and the rest has no known cause. That table supplies the V and J calls and clone size; D and trimming were determined from the DNA. The table for this sample lists over 150,000 clones; nearly 90% of them were counted only once. Around 10% of the sample is in the top ten clones. Donors formed part of the validation cohort, which comprised over a hundred subjects and was distinct from the first cohort of 550 to 850 subjects.

For this clone: Its antigen is not yet known. Germline and junction disagree at one end, which may indicate a read error.

Rearrangement joined TRBV7-7 to TRBJ2-5; 10 central bases correspond to TRBD2. The clonotype comes from a woman between 18 and 29 years old in good health and CMV-seropositive. The sequencing sample was made of PBMCs. The nucleotides read TGTGCTAGCAGCTCCCTAGCGGGAGACCGCGAGACCCAGTACTTC. Protein translation: CASSSLAGDRETQYF.